Listed below are T cell receptor beta chains from one sample, sequenced in a study of blood T cell repertoires in COVID-19. The protocol was immunoSEQ multiplex PCR, while the TCRdb copy is restricted to in-frame clones and leaves out a portion. The data hold some 80,000 clones, with around 84% observed a single time. Sequencing used peripheral blood. The receptors come from a man aged 60 to 75 with COVID-19, enrolled during active disease. Both conserved end residues are part of each CDR3. Each record gives: V gene, D gene, clone size, J gene, CDR3 DNA, CDR3 protein. A D gene is named only where the DNA matches it firmly. Size values are once, few and many counts, or a class for expanded clones, and some rows have none.

>TRBV6-4|NA|NA|TRBJ1-6
TGTGCCAGCAGTGACTTACAGGCGAGCTCCTATAATTCACCCCTCCACTTT
CASSDLQASSYNSPLHF
>TRBV30|NA|NA|TRBJ1-1
TGTGCCTGGGCCGCCGGGGGCACTGAAGCTTTCTTT
CAWAAGGTEAFF
>TRBV29-1|NA|once|TRBJ2-7
TGCAGCGTCGGCAGGGGGGACAGTCTCGAGCAGTACTTC
CSVGRGDSLEQYF
>TRBV7-9|NA|NA|TRBJ1-2
TGTGCCAGCAGCTTACCCACAGGGATCGGCTATGGCTACACCTTC
CASSLPTGIGYGYTF
>TRBV7-6|TRBD2|NA|TRBJ2-2
TGTGCCAGCAGCCCCGGACTAGCGCCTCATCCCGGGGAGCTGTTTTTT
CASSPGLAPHPGELFF
>TRBV6-1|TRBD2|NA|TRBJ2-2
TGTGCCAGCAGCGAAGAGGGACTACACCCCGGGGAGCTGTTTTTT
CASSEEGLHPGELFF
>TRBV6-6|TRBD1|NA|TRBJ1-2
TGTGCCAGCAGAGACTTCGGACAGGCCCTCGGTGGCTACACCTTC
CASRDFGQALGGYTF
>TRBV5-1|TRBD1|NA|TRBJ2-3
TGCGCCAGCACTACAGGGGTGACAGGGACAGATACGCAGTATTTT
CASTTGVTGTDTQYF
>TRBV28|NA|NA|TRBJ2-2
TGTGCCAGCAGTTTAAACTATACCCCCGGGGAGCTGTTTTTT
CASSLNYTPGELFF
>TRBV27|NA|NA|TRBJ1-2
TGTGCCAGCAGCTTGACAGGTTCTACGCTGAACTATGGCTACACCTTC
CASSLTGSTLNYGYTF
>TRBV2|TRBD2|NA|TRBJ2-3
TGTGCCAGCAGTGAAGGGGCTAGCGGGGGCCAAGATACGCAGTATTTT
CASSEGASGGQDTQYF
>TRBV3-1/TRBV3-2|NA|NA|TRBJ1-4
TGTGCCAGCAGCCAAGAAAGGTACAGGTTTAATGAAAAACTGTTTTTT
CASSQERYRFNEKLFF
>TRBV30|NA|NA|TRBJ1-1
TGTGCCTGGAGTCGTCAGGGCAACACTGAAGCTTTCTTT
CAWSRQGNTEAFF
>TRBV3-1/TRBV3-2|TRBD2|NA|TRBJ2-4
TGTGCCAGCAGCCAAGAGCCCAGAGTAATGCGGGGGACGTTTCTGCAGTACTTC
CASSQEPRVMRGTFLQYF
>TRBV7-3|NA|NA|TRBJ2-2
TGTGCCAGCAGCTTAACTGCGGGGTCGAACACCGGGGAGCTGTTTTTT
CASSLTAGSNTGELFF
>TRBV29-1|NA|NA|TRBJ1-3
TGCAGCGTTGGACAGCTTCACTCTGGAAACACCATATATTTT
CSVGQLHSGNTIYF
>TRBV4-1|NA|NA|TRBJ2-2
TGCGCCAGCAGCCAAGTATCGGGTGTACTCGGGGAGCTGTTTTTT
CASSQVSGVLGELFF
>TRBV27|NA|NA|TRBJ1-1
TGTGCCAGCAGTGCCCGTGCAGGGGCCCTGATGAACACTGAAGCTTTCTTT
CASSARAGALMNTEAFF
>TRBV5-1|NA|NA|TRBJ1-2
TGCGCCAGCAGCCCGGGACTTTATGGCTACACCTTC
CASSPGLYGYTF
>TRBV10-3|NA|few|TRBJ1-2
TGTGCCATCAGTGCCGGTCAATCGATTAACTATGGCTACACCTTC
CAISAGQSINYGYTF
>TRBV6-2/TRBV6-3|TRBD2|NA|TRBJ2-1
TGTGCCAGCAGTTACGGAGCGGGGGGGCCGTGGAATGAGCAGTTCTTC
CASSYGAGGPWNEQFF
>TRBV24-1|TRBD1|NA|TRBJ2-7
TGTGCCACCAGTGATTTTCCGGGACAGGGAACCTACGAGCAGTACTTC
CATSDFPGQGTYEQYF
>TRBV6-4|TRBD1|NA|TRBJ1-3
TGTGCCAGCAGTCCAAACAGGGGCCTCACTGGAAACACCATATATTTT
CASSPNRGLTGNTIYF
>TRBV2|NA|NA|TRBJ1-1
TGTGCCAGCAGTGACACCGGGGGCACTGAAGCTTTCTTT
CASSDTGGTEAFF
>TRBV4-1|TRBD1|NA|TRBJ2-7
TGCGCCAGCAGCCACCAAGACAGGGGGGTCTACGAGCAGTACTTC
CASSHQDRGVYEQYF
>TRBV19|NA|few|TRBJ1-1
TGTGCCAGTAACCCCCGGACAGCTCCGAACACTGAAGCTTTCTTT
CASNPRTAPNTEAFF
>TRBV4-2|NA|NA|TRBJ2-4
TGTGCCAGCAGCCAAGACAGGACAGAAAACATTCAGTACTTC
CASSQDRTENIQYF
>TRBV6-5|NA|NA|TRBJ2-5
TGTGCCAGCTGCGGGACCGTGCTTACCCAGTACTTC
CASCGTVLTQYF